This T cell receptor beta chain was recorded in a study of long-term antiretroviral therapy in people with HIV. Study in general: By about a decade, the earliest samples predate the 2015 immediate-ART recommendation.

Trimming cost V 8 bases and J 0 bases, with 10 bases left between them. The germline V gene has CDR1 SNHLY and CDR2 FYNNEI. CDR3 length equals 13 residues. Researchers report immunoSEQ v3.0 was run at survey level. Libraries were prepared by immunoSEQ multiplex PCR; TCRdb keeps only in-frame clonotypes and omits some of them. The data contain 15,000 to 20,000 clones, approximately 82% of them singletons. Ahead of DNA extraction, samples held roughly 1-11 million cryopreserved PBMC each. This TCR came from a woman aged 45 to 65 with HIV. The chain combines TRBV2 with TRBJ1-1; D perhaps matches TRBD1 (6 bases). The sample here was unsorted PBMCs, taken 0.5 years before starting antiretroviral therapy. The CDR3 nucleotides read TGTGCCAGCCGACAGGACCTGAACACTGAAGCTTTCTTT. Its protein product is CASRQDLNTEAFF.